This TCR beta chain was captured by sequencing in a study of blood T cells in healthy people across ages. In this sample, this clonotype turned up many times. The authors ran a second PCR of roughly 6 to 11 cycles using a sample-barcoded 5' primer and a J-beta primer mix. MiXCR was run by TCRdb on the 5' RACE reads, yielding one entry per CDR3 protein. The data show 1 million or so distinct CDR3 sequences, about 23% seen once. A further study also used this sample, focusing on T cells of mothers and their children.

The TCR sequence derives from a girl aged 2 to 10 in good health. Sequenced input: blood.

CDR3 in DNA: TGTGCCAGCAGCCCTGACGGGAATCAGCCCCAGCATTTT. Amino acid sequence: CASSPDGNQPQHF. The chain combines TRBV7-9 with TRBJ1-5; no clear D gene. This CDR3 comprises 13 residues. V gave up 5 bases and J gave up 4 bases, with 9 bases separating them. The germline CDR1 and CDR2 sequences are SEHNR and FQNEAQ (reference sequence).